This is a list of T cell receptor beta chains from one sample in a study of a mutant IDH1 vaccine in newly diagnosed glioma. TCRdb keeps only in-frame clones here, not all; method: immunoSEQ multiplex PCR. The sample contains tens of thousands of clones, about 81% of which appear only once. Their antigens are not known. Here the sequenced sample was PBMCs, taken from a glioma patient whose treatment included an IDH1 peptide vaccine. These receptors were collected from a man between 35 and 55 years old with glioma. Each CDR3 is given with its conserved first and last residue. The D gene is left open where the match is weak. For some rows the clone size is stated as once, few or many, or as a class when expanded; others skip it.

CASSLGRLNTEAFF TGCGCCAGCAGTCTTGGACGGTTGAACACTGAAGCTTTCTTT TRBJ1-1 NA TRBV10-1 few
CASSWGGPNDEQFF TGTGCCAGCAGCTGGGGAGGGCCGAATGATGAGCAGTTCTTC TRBJ2-1 TRBD2 TRBV11-3 NA
CASTSTSGLRETQYF TGTGCCAGTACTTCGACTAGCGGGCTACGGGAGACCCAGTACTTC TRBJ2-5 TRBD2 TRBV19 few
CASSQERGTEQYF TGTGCCAGCAGCCAAGAGAGAGGAACCGAGCAGTACTTC TRBJ2-7 NA TRBV14 NA
CASSGTGNEKLFF TGTGCCAGCAGCGGTACCGGAAATGAAAAACTGTTTTTT TRBJ1-4 NA TRBV9 few
CASSGASGRADTQYF TGTGCCAGCAGTGGTGCTAGCGGGAGGGCAGATACGCAGTATTTT TRBJ2-3 TRBD2 TRBV2 NA
CASSKGTSGINEQFF TGTGCCAGCAGCAAAGGGACTAGCGGAATCAATGAGCAGTTCTTC TRBJ2-1 NA TRBV21-1 NA
CSVEDPGGGALGNEQFF TGCAGCGTTGAAGATCCTGGCGGGGGGGCATTAGGTAATGAGCAGTTCTTC TRBJ2-1 TRBD2 TRBV29-1 once
CASSPGLTTGELFF TGTGCCAGCAGCCCAGGACTAACCACCGGGGAGCTGTTTTTT TRBJ2-2 NA TRBV4-2 few
CSAQRQAGDTQYF TGCAGCGCCCAGAGGCAGGCAGGAGATACGCAGTATTTT TRBJ2-3 NA TRBV29-1 NA
CAWSAATGGNYGYTF TGTGCCTGGAGTGCCGCGACAGGGGGCAACTATGGCTACACCTTC TRBJ1-2 TRBD1 TRBV30 NA
CSVEPRLTRNTIYF TGCAGCGTTGAACCCCGACTTACACGAAACACCATATATTTT TRBJ1-3 NA TRBV29-1 NA
CASSSDSRTDTQYF TGTGCCAGCAGCTCGGACTCCCGCACAGATACGCAGTATTTT TRBJ2-3 NA TRBV5-6 NA
CASSPQRYEQYF TGTGCCAGCAGCCCCCAGCGCTACGAGCAGTACTTC TRBJ2-7 NA TRBV11-2 NA
CASSIGDILSSGANVLTF TGTGCCAGTAGTATAGGGGACATATTGAGCTCTGGGGCCAACGTCCTGACTTTC TRBJ2-6 NA TRBV19 NA
CAISWDGSNQPQHF TGTGCCATCAGTTGGGACGGTAGCAATCAGCCCCAGCATTTT TRBJ1-5 NA TRBV10-3 NA